These T cell receptor beta chains were read from a single sample in a study of control samples from healthy donors and cancer patients. The method was immunoSEQ multiplex PCR; TCRdb's version includes in-frame clones alone and lacks a portion of them. The table shows tens of thousands of clones, with roughly 90% occurring only once. Sequencing was performed on blood. Every receptor here comes from a man aged 50-59 years in good health. CDR3s include the opening cysteine and the closing phenylalanine or tryptophan. The order of the fields is J gene, V gene, CDR3 protein.

J gene: TRBJ1-2
V gene: TRBV6-5
CDR3 protein: CASSSGQNYGYTF

J gene: TRBJ1-2
V gene: TRBV2
CDR3 protein: CASKFGGVTDGYTF

J gene: TRBJ2-1
V gene: TRBV5-1
CDR3 protein: CASSRVGTGRDNEQFF

J gene: TRBJ2-7
V gene: TRBV7-6
CDR3 protein: CASSLGSREQYF

J gene: TRBJ2-3
V gene: TRBV11-1
CDR3 protein: CASSLARTITDTQYF

J gene: TRBJ2-3
V gene: TRBV30
CDR3 protein: CAWSPEDRVYRGYTDTQYF

J gene: TRBJ2-5
V gene: TRBV9
CDR3 protein: CASSVGTGPQETQYF

J gene: TRBJ1-2
V gene: TRBV4-3
CDR3 protein: CASSHGQGRKGYTF

J gene: TRBJ2-7
V gene: TRBV6-5
CDR3 protein: CASSKLSEQYF

J gene: TRBJ1-3
V gene: TRBV10-3
CDR3 protein: CAVRNTLFSGNTIYF

J gene: TRBJ1-2
V gene: TRBV18
CDR3 protein: CASSPPPGDGYTF

J gene: TRBJ2-5
V gene: TRBV15
CDR3 protein: CATSRVNGVRGETQYF

J gene: TRBJ1-3
V gene: TRBV7-9
CDR3 protein: CASSPNTGSPGNTIYF

J gene: TRBJ2-1
V gene: TRBV5-6
CDR3 protein: CASSTPGQGWGGVNEQFF

J gene: TRBJ1-1
V gene: TRBV13
CDR3 protein: CASSLRLGKNTEAFF

J gene: TRBJ1-2
V gene: TRBV19
CDR3 protein: CASSSPDRAGGGYTF

J gene: TRBJ2-1
V gene: TRBV12-3/TRBV12-4
CDR3 protein: CASSFWNNEQFF

J gene: TRBJ1-2
V gene: TRBV6-5
CDR3 protein: CASSADGSIGYTF

J gene: TRBJ2-7
V gene: TRBV7-9
CDR3 protein: CASSSVEGAGALEQYF

J gene: TRBJ2-7
V gene: TRBV6-5
CDR3 protein: CASSLTSGADEQYF

J gene: TRBJ1-1
V gene: TRBV5-1
CDR3 protein: CASSPRTGGITEAFF

J gene: TRBJ2-3
V gene: TRBV5-1
CDR3 protein: CASSRTGTGSPDTQYF

J gene: TRBJ1-5
V gene: TRBV6-6
CDR3 protein: CASSYIGHYSNQPQHF

J gene: TRBJ2-1
V gene: TRBV7-8
CDR3 protein: CASSLEGGRTGYNEQFF

J gene: TRBJ1-4
V gene: TRBV5-1
CDR3 protein: CASSQPGQGLFF

J gene: TRBJ1-5
V gene: TRBV2
CDR3 protein: CASDNDGGQPQHF

J gene: TRBJ2-2
V gene: TRBV5-4
CDR3 protein: CASSLDRNTGELFF

J gene: TRBJ1-1
V gene: TRBV4-2
CDR3 protein: CASSQGFEGRDTEAFF

J gene: TRBJ1-2
V gene: TRBV4-2
CDR3 protein: CASSQEGTGQSGYTF

J gene: TRBJ2-2
V gene: TRBV4-3
CDR3 protein: CASSGPGTGVRGELFF

J gene: TRBJ1-3
V gene: TRBV7-2
CDR3 protein: CASSQQGVSDTIYF

J gene: TRBJ2-7
V gene: TRBV10-3
CDR3 protein: CAVGQGASYEQYF

J gene: TRBJ2-7
V gene: TRBV5-1
CDR3 protein: CASSTLVGQGEQYF

J gene: TRBJ1-5
V gene: TRBV12-3/TRBV12-4
CDR3 protein: CASRRGNQPQHF

J gene: TRBJ2-2
V gene: TRBV24-1
CDR3 protein: CATSVGGVTLGGELFF

J gene: TRBJ1-5
V gene: TRBV25-1
CDR3 protein: CASSEPRDRAYQPQHF